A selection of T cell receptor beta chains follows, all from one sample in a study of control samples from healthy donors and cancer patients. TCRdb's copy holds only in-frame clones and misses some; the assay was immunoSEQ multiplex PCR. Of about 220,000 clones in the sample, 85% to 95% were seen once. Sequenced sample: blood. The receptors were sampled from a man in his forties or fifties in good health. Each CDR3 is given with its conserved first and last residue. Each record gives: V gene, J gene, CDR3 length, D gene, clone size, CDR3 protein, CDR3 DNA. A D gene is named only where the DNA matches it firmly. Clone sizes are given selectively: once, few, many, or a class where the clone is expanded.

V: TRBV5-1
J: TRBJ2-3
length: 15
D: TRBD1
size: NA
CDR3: CASRTGTGGTDTQYF
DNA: TGCGCCAGCAGAACCGGGACAGGGGGCACAGATACGCAGTATTTT

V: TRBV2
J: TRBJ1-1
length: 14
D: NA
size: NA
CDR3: CASSAGQVNTEAFF
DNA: TGTGCCAGCAGTGCTGGGCAGGTGAACACTGAAGCTTTCTTT

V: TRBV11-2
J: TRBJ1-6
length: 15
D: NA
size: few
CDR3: CASSPQGRGNSPLHF
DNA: TGTGCCAGCAGTCCACAGGGAAGGGGTAATTCACCCCTCCACTTT

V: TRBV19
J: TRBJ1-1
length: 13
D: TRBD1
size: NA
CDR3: CASSRGGYTEAFF
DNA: TGTGCCAGTAGCCGAGGGGGCTACACTGAAGCTTTCTTT

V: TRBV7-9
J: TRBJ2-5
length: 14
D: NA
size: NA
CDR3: CASSFERVQETQYF
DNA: TGTGCCAGCAGCTTCGAGCGGGTCCAAGAGACCCAGTACTTC

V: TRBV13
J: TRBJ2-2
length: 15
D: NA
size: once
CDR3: CASSLGQSNTGELFF
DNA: TGTGCCAGCAGCTTAGGGCAGTCGAACACCGGGGAGCTGTTTTTT

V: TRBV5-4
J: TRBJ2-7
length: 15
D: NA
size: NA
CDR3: CASSLKRGSFPEQYF
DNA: TGTGCCAGCAGCTTAAAACGGGGTTCCTTCCCCGAGCAGTACTTC

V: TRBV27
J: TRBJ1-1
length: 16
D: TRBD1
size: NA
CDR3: CASSSGGAGLNTEAFF
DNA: TGTGCCAGCAGTTCAGGGGGCGCAGGCCTGAACACTGAAGCTTTCTTT

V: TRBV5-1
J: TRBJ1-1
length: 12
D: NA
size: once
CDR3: CASKTVNTEAFF
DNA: TGCGCCAGCAAGACAGTGAACACTGAAGCTTTCTTT

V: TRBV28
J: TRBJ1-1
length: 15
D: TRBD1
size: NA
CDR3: CASSWGAQGASEAFF
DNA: TGTGCCAGCAGTTGGGGGGCACAGGGGGCCTCTGAAGCTTTCTTT

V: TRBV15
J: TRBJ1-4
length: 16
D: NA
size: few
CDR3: CATSRDQGFSNEKLFF
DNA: TGTGCCACCAGCAGAGATCAAGGATTCTCTAATGAAAAACTGTTTTTT

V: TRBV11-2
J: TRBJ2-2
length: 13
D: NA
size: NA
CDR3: CASSLEVAGELFF
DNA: TGTGCCAGCAGCTTAGAAGTTGCCGGGGAGCTGTTTTTT

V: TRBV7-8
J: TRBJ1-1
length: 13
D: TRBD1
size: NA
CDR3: CASSPDRATEAFF
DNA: TGTGCCAGCAGCCCCGACAGGGCCACTGAAGCTTTCTTT

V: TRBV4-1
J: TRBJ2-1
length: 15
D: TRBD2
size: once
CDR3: CASSPNSGGRNEQFF
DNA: TGCGCCAGCAGCCCTAATAGCGGGGGGCGCAATGAGCAGTTCTTC

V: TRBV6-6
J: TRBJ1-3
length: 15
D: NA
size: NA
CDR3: CASSNGQFSGNTIYF
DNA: TGTGCCAGCAGCAACGGACAGTTCTCTGGAAACACCATATATTTT